Below are 26 T cell receptor beta chains sequenced from a single sample in a study of blood T cell repertoires in COVID-19 (dated by TCRdb to the early 2020s). The library was built by means of the immunoSEQ multiplex PCR assay. TCRdb mirrors the immuneACCESS table, restricted to in-frame sequences. Some clones are absent from its copies; in checked studies, under half trace to an unresolved V gene, and the reason for the others is unknown. The sample has fewer than 250,000 clones on record, roughly four fifths of them singletons. Around 12% of the sample is taken by the ten largest. Sequences were obtained from peripheral blood. The receptors were gathered from a woman between 45 and 60 years old with acute or convalescent COVID-19.

The chain links TRBV6-5 to TRBJ1-1; D may be TRBD1 (6 bases). Trimming took off 8 bases at V and 10 bases at J, with 20 bases between the two ends. The CDR3 covers 13 residues. Germline assignment: CDR1 MNHEY and CDR2 SVGAGI. The chain's CDR3 is CASRRNNRERAFF. CDR3 DNA sequence: TGTGCCAGCCGCAGAAACAACAGGGAACGAGCTTTCTTT.

This chain links TRBV9 with TRBJ1-2; D is undetermined. The CDR3 is made up of 15 amino acids. Germline V gives CDR1 SGDLS, CDR2 YYNGEE. Deletions cut 0 bases from V and 0 bases from J, with 9 bases between. The CDR3 reads CASSVALGANYGYTF. The CDR3 DNA sequence: TGTGCCAGCAGCGTAGCATTAGGAGCTAACTATGGCTACACCTTC.

The chain employs TRBV6-1 and TRBJ1-3; possibly TRBD1 for D (6 bases). V dropped 4 bases and J dropped 1 base, with 20 bases sitting between them. Germline V gene sequence: CDR1 MNHNS, CDR2 SASEGT. This CDR3 has 18 residues. CDR3 sequence reads: CASSGLRGLLLSGNTIYF. CDR3 DNA: TGTGCCAGCAGTGGACTCAGGGGCCTTCTCCTTTCTGGAAACACCATATATTTT.

CDR3 nucleotides: TGTGCCAGCAGCTCCGGGACAGGCGTCTACGAGCAGTACTTC. Protein: CASSSGTGVYEQYF. The chain links TRBV6-5 to TRBJ2-7, with TRBD1 matching 8 bases. The germline gives CDR1 MNHEY, CDR2 SVGAGI. V gave up 6 bases and J gave up 3 bases; unmatched junction bases: 7. The length of the CDR3 is 14 residues.

The chain has TRBV19 and TRBJ2-3; TRBD2 matches 8 bases. The CDR3 covers 16 residues. Germline CDR1 reads LNHDA; CDR2 reads SQIVND (reference sequence). V was clipped by 2 bases and J by 5 bases; unmatched bases: 9. The CDR3 protein is CASSISDLAGGDTQYF. DNA for the CDR3: TGTGCCAGTAGTATATCGGACCTGGCGGGAGGAGATACGCAGTATTTT.

The chain joins TRBV9 to TRBJ2-7; 8 bases are a match to TRBD1. The germline gives CDR1 SGDLS, CDR2 YYNGEE. Trimming removed 5 bases from V and 1 base from J; junction bases left unmatched: 8. CDR3 size: 15 residues. CDR3 coding DNA: TGTGCCAGCAGTGATGGACAGGGTCGATCCTACGAGCAGTACTTC. Its translation: CASSDGQGRSYEQYF. Filled out from reference TRBV9 and TRBJ2-7, the complete variable domain reads DSGVTQTPKHLITATGQRVTLRCSPRSGDLSVYWYQQSLDQGLQFLIQYYNGEERAKGNILERFSAQQFPDLHSELNLSSLELGDSALYFCASSDGQGRSYEQYFGPGTRLTVT.

The rearrangement joins TRBV5-1 to TRBJ2-2, with no clear D. CDR1 and CDR2 (germline): SGHRS, YFSETQ. This CDR3 contains 15 residues. Trimming shortened V by 0 bases and J by 5 bases, and 11 bases separated the two germline ends. The CDR3 sequence: CASSLARMYTGELFF. Written as DNA, the CDR3 is TGCGCCAGCAGCTTGGCCAGGATGTATACCGGGGAGCTGTTTTTT.

V is TRBV12-2 and J is TRBJ1-3. TRBV12-2 is assigned pseudogene status. The length of the CDR3 is 15 residues. CDR3: CASRLGGGEGNTIYF. The CDR3 nucleotides are TGTGCAAGTCGCTTAGGGGGGGGCGAAGGAAACACCATATATTTT.

This clone showed up just once. The V and J genes are TRBV29-1 and TRBJ2-1, with 12 bases that match TRBD2. In germline, CDR1 is SQVTM, CDR2 ANQGSEA. V shed 7 bases and J 5 bases; nucleotides not matched to a gene: 6. The CDR3 length is 14 residues. The CDR3: CSGMGTSGHNEQFF. The CDR3 DNA follows: TGCAGCGGTATGGGGACTAGCGGGCACAATGAGCAGTTCTTC.

J is TRBJ1-1 and V is TRBV5-5, with D possibly being TRBD1 (6 bases). The CDR3 is made up of 15 amino acids. V shed 4 bases and J shed 4 bases, with 17 bases lying between them. The germline gives CDR1 SGHKS, CDR2 YYEKEE (reference sequence). The CDR3 nucleotides read TGTGCCAGCAGCCTATCAACAGGGATGGGCACTGAAGCTTTCTTT. Protein sequence: CASSLSTGMGTEAFF.

V usage is TRBV14 and J usage is TRBJ2-6, with D perhaps matching TRBD1 (6 bases). The V end lost 5 bases, the J end lost 0 bases, and 11 bases lay between the germline ends. From germline, CDR1 is SGHDN and CDR2 FVKESK. The CDR3 length is 16 residues. The CDR3 DNA reads TGTGCCAGCAGCGTAAGGGGGATCTCTGGGGCCAACGTCCTGACTTTC. It is translated as CASSVRGISGANVLTF.

The chain recombines TRBV18 with TRBJ1-5, with TRBD1 identical over 10 bases. V lost 4 bases, J lost 4 bases, and 13 bases stayed unmatched. Germline lookup yields CDR1 KGHSH and CDR2 LQKENI. The CDR3 loop spans 18 amino acids. In nucleotides, the CDR3 is TGTGCCAGCTCACGCTATATTGGTGGACAGGGGGGAAATCAGCCCCAGCATTTT. This translates into CASSRYIGGQGGNQPQHF.

CDR3 in DNA: TGTGCCTCGGGACTAGCGAGGTTGAATGAGCAGTTCTTC. Protein product: CASGLARLNEQFF. The chain joins TRBV30 to TRBJ2-1; 10 bases agree with TRBD2. Germline CDR1 reads GTSNPN; CDR2 reads SVGIG (reference sequence). CDR3 length: 13 amino acids. The ends lost 7 bases at V and 7 bases at J; junction bases unmatched: 7.

J is TRBJ1-1 and V is TRBV6-5; the D is unclear. This CDR3 comprises 15 residues. The germline V and J ends were trimmed by 0 bases and 0 bases, with 8 bases remaining between them. The germline V gene has CDR1 MNHEY and CDR2 SVGAGI. The CDR3 DNA follows: TGTGCCAGCAGTTACTCGATGCGAGTGAACACTGAAGCTTTCTTT. This encodes CASSYSMRVNTEAFF.

CDR3 sequence: CASSATYTEAFF. CDR3 in DNA: TGTGCCAGCAGCGCGACATACACTGAAGCTTTCTTT. The V gene is TRBV5-4, the J gene TRBJ1-1, with D uncertain. Trimming left V 4 bases short and J 3 bases short, with 7 bases between. The CDR3 spans 12 residues. CDR1 and CDR2 (germline): SGHNT, YYREEE (reference sequence).

The rearrangement joins TRBV10-2 to TRBJ1-5, with 8 bases identical to TRBD1. This CDR3 is 12 amino acids long. V shed 6 bases and J 7 bases; nucleotides not matched to a gene: 2. The V gene's germline CDR1 is WSHSY and CDR2 SAAADI. For the CDR3, the DNA is TGCGCCAGCAGGACAGGGGTCCAGCCCCAGCATTTT. It is translated as CASRTGVQPQHF.

The gene calls are TRBV28 and TRBJ1-2, with 7 positions matching TRBD1. From germline, CDR1 is MDHEN and CDR2 SYDVKM. Unmatched junction bases numbered 14, after V lost 7 bases and J lost 6 bases. The CDR3 contains 15 residues. CDR3: CASNFKLGDRDGYTF. CDR3 bases: TGTGCCAGCAATTTTAAGTTAGGGGACAGAGATGGCTACACCTTC.

The rearrangement joins TRBV9 to TRBJ2-5; TRBD2 matches 13 bases. The V segment lost 0 bases and the J segment 2 bases; nucleotides outside the gene matches: 4. Germline V gene lookup returns CDR1 SGDLS and CDR2 YYNGEE. The CDR3 is made up of 17 amino acids. The CDR3 sequence is CASSVEQGLAGQETQYF. The CDR3 DNA follows: TGTGCCAGCAGCGTAGAGCAGGGACTAGCGGGGCAAGAGACCCAGTACTTC.

CDR3 coding DNA: TGTGCCAGTAGTCTTCCGGGGGCCGGGGAGCTGTTTTTT. It yields the protein CASSLPGAGELFF. This chain joins TRBV19 and TRBJ2-2, with D possibly matching TRBD2 (6 bases). The germline V gene has CDR1 LNHDA and CDR2 SQIVND (reference sequence). Trimming removed 5 bases at V and 6 bases at J, with 10 bases between. The CDR3 is 13 amino acids.

This chain joins TRBV7-9 and TRBJ1-1; 10 bases are a match to TRBD1. The length of the CDR3 is 14 residues. With 8 bases clipped from V and 4 bases from J, the junction kept 7 bases outside the gene matches. Germline CDR1 and CDR2: SEHNR and FQNEAQ (reference sequence). CDR3 in DNA: TGTGCCAGCTCTTACCGGGACAGGGGCACTGAAGCTTTCTTT. Its protein product is CASSYRDRGTEAFF.

The chain is built from TRBV29-1 and TRBJ2-5; D not resolved. Trimming pared 4 bases from V and 5 bases from J, leaving 11 bases between. CDR1 is SQVTM and CDR2 is ANQGSEA in the germline V gene. The CDR3 extends over 12 amino acids. As DNA, the CDR3 is TGCAGCGTTGTCGGAGTAGGCGAGACCCAGTACTTC. Encoded protein: CSVVGVGETQYF.

Turning to this clone: The junction differs from germline at one of its ends, possibly a read error. The V and J genes are TRBV24-1 and TRBJ1-5; D unclear. There are 12 residues in the CDR3. From germline, CDR1 is KGHDR and CDR2 SFDVKD. DNA for the CDR3: TGTGCCACCAGTGATTTGTCGGAGCGCACGGATTTT. Its translation is CATSDLSERTDF.

The chain carries TRBV10-2 and TRBJ1-3; 8 bases agree with TRBD1. V gave up 8 bases and J gave up 4 bases; unmatched junction bases: 4. The CDR3 is 13 amino acids. The V gene's germline CDR1 is WSHSY and CDR2 SAAADI. The CDR3 DNA is TGCGCCAGCCAGGGACAGGCCGGAAACACCATATATTTT. The encoded protein is CASQGQAGNTIYF.

This chain joins TRBV28 and TRBJ1-2; D unresolved. Trimming removed 5 bases at V and 2 bases at J, with 12 bases between. Germline-derived CDR1 and CDR2 are MDHEN and SYDVKM. This CDR3 contains 14 residues. The CDR3 spells CASSTVFGNYGYTF. The CDR3 DNA reads TGTGCCAGCAGTACTGTCTTCGGGAACTATGGCTACACCTTC.

The sample holds a few counts of this clone. This specimen includes other DNA sequences encoding the same CDR3. This chain connects TRBV6-5 to TRBJ2-7, with 10 bases aligning to TRBD2. After removal of 2 bases from V and 4 bases from J, the junction contained 5 bases not matched to a gene. The CDR3 spans 15 residues. Germline assignment: CDR1 MNHEY and CDR2 SVGAGI. CDR3 sequence: CASSYSLAGAYEQYF. CDR3 nucleotide sequence: TGTGCCAGCAGTTACAGCCTAGCGGGGGCTTACGAGCAGTACTTC.

V usage is TRBV27 and J usage is TRBJ1-1; D is possibly TRBD1 (5 bases). The V end lost 5 bases, the J end lost 0 bases, and 13 bases lay between the germline ends. Germline V lookup: CDR1 MNHEY, CDR2 SMNVEV (reference sequence). The CDR3 totals 15 residues. This CDR3 is CASSLFGGMNTEAFF. The CDR3 bases are TGTGCCAGCAGTCTTTTCGGGGGAATGAACACTGAAGCTTTCTTT.